This record covers a single T cell receptor beta chain. This clonotype is characterized as medium-sized (0.01 to 0.1%). There is no known antigen for this receptor. No per-base quality is available; no much larger clone lies one base away. V is trimmed back by 3 bases and J by 0 bases, and the junction contains 2 bases that no gene match accounts for. The CDR3 sequence holds 15 residues, the cysteine and phenylalanine included. The kept DNA is CDR3 alone, 45 bases in frame from the first base. CDR1 and CDR2, per the germline V gene (reference sequence), are LNHDA and SQIVND. This sample's time point label indicates: sample taken at primary tumor resection. Samples were obtained from 72 patients with early-stage, untreated non-small cell lung cancer from the lung TRACERx cohort. Without any cell sorting, TCR sequencing was performed on whole RNA extracted either from tumor and nontumor lung tissue or from cryopreserved PBMC samples. A patient was chosen for TCR sequencing only when enough RNA was available from at least two tumor regions. A lung pathologist reviewed the tumor and adjacent nontumor lung specimens before the specimens were selected.

The library was built by means of 5' RACE. The sample was run on a NextSeq 500. The TCR library protocol attached a unique molecular identifier to each TCR cDNA molecule to allow correction of PCR and sequencing errors. The authors' analysis ran thus. TCR identification, UMI-based error correction and CDR3 extraction were performed with Decombinator tools. Expanded TCRs were defined as those above a frequency of 2 per 1,000, corresponding to the top 1% of the tumor frequency distribution. Renyi diversity was calculated using the R vegan package after each repertoire was subsampled 100 times to 5,000 TCRs. CDR3 similarity networks were constructed using string-kernel similarity of amino acid triplets, with links drawn between CDR3s whose pairwise similarity was above 0.82. Clones were called with MiXCR by TCRdb after fastp trimmed the public reads at Q25, and only in-frame beta chains were retained. Rows with a matching CDR3 protein are joined into one entry that keeps the most common DNA and genes. The V and J calls, along with clone size, are taken from TCRdb and not from the paper's own processing. A total of 1,500 to 2,000 distinct CDR3 sequences appear in this sample, 9.5% to 15% of them only once. Jointly, the top ten make up roughly 14% of the sample.

This record comes from a study of spatial heterogeneity in lung cancer (dated 2019 in TCRdb). For the study in its entirety: Beta-chain transcripts were consistently detected in greater numbers than alpha-chain transcripts, which likely reflected higher beta-chain transcript abundance. In the raw uncorrected reads, each unique combination of TCR and UMI appeared on average more than ten times. The study quantitatively compared TCR alpha and beta repertoires across multiple tumor regions, matched nontumor lung and blood in non-small cell lung cancer. TCR repertoire features were related to nonsynonymous mutation counts determined by whole-exome sequencing of tumor tissue. Both alpha and beta chains were TCR-sequenced in a few hundred tumor regions, under 70 matched nontumor lung samples and roughly 54 PBMC samples obtained at surgery.

The investigation overall reported the following: Additional single-cell paired TCR alpha and beta sequencing was considered necessary to confirm, at a functional level, the hypothesis that regional TCRs recognize regional mutations.

Recombination connected TRBV19 to TRBJ2-3, and TRBD1 aligns with 8 junction nucleotides. The clonotype originates from a female donor with early-stage non-small cell lung cancer. The sample in question was normal lung tissue next to the tumor, obtained at surgery. In nucleotide form, the sequence is TGTGCCAGTAGTATGGGGACAGGTAGCACAGATACGCAGTATTTT. Its protein product is CASSMGTGSTDTQYF.